This is a list of T cell receptor beta chains from one sample in a study of PD-1 blockade in classical Hodgkin lymphoma. Data came from immunoSEQ multiplex PCR; TCRdb stores just in-frame clones and leaves some out. The profile covers tens of thousands of clones, with about 86% appearing a single time and around 0.85% taken by the ten largest. Sequencing was performed on CD4+ T cells from blood, taken before the fourth cycle of nivolumab. These receptors were taken from a human donor with classical Hodgkin lymphoma. Each CDR3 is given with its conserved first and last residue. D genes are given only for firm matches. Some rows mark clone size as missing; the rest say once, few, many or name a class of expanded clone.

j_call d_call clone_size cdr3_length v_call cdr3_aa cdr3_nt
TRBJ2-7 TRBD1 . 15 TRBV7-9 CASSLLQGSSYEQYF TGTGCCAGCAGCTTACTACAGGGGAGCTCCTACGAGCAGTACTTC
TRBJ1-6 . . 12 TRBV7-9 CASSDSPEALHF TGTGCCAGCAGCGATTCCCCCGAGGCCCTCCACTTT
TRBJ1-4 TRBD1 . 14 TRBV6-5 CASRKTGENEKLFF TGTGCCAGCAGAAAGACAGGGGAGAATGAAAAACTGTTTTTT
TRBJ1-6 TRBD1 . 14 TRBV2 CASNIDRGNSPLHF TGTGCCAGCAACATCGACAGGGGAAATTCACCCCTCCACTTT
TRBJ1-1 . . 12 TRBV9 CASSGPGTEAFF TGTGCCAGCAGCGGCCCGGGTACTGAAGCTTTCTTT
TRBJ1-1 . . 14 TRBV29-1 CSVEEQVMNTEAFF TGCAGCGTTGAAGAACAGGTCATGAACACTGAAGCTTTCTTT
TRBJ1-1 TRBD1 . 14 TRBV18 CASSPGGGNTEAFF TGTGCCAGCTCACCAGGAGGGGGCAACACTGAAGCTTTCTTT
TRBJ2-1 TRBD2 . 15 TRBV5-1 CASSPTGTSNNEQFF TGCGCCAGCAGCCCAACCGGGACTAGCAACAATGAGCAGTTCTTC
TRBJ1-4 . . 14 TRBV27 CASSFSGGNEKLFF TGTGCCAGCAGTTTCTCCGGCGGAAATGAAAAACTGTTTTTT
TRBJ1-2 TRBD1 . 15 TRBV6-5 CASRPGRGRLYGYTF TGTGCCAGCAGGCCCGGAAGGGGGCGCCTGTATGGCTACACCTTC
TRBJ2-5 . . 13 TRBV29-1 CSVETQLQETQYF TGCAGCGTTGAAACGCAGCTCCAAGAGACCCAGTACTTC
TRBJ1-2 TRBD1 . 14 TRBV7-2 CASSASTGDYGYTF TGTGCCAGCAGCGCCTCGACAGGGGATTATGGCTACACCTTC
TRBJ2-5 TRBD1 . 15 TRBV5-8 CASSARTGARETQYF TGTGCCAGCAGCGCACGGACAGGGGCGCGTGAGACCCAGTACTTC
TRBJ1-1 . . 15 TRBV18 CASSPRGAEGTEAFF TGTGCCAGCTCACCGAGGGGAGCCGAGGGTACTGAAGCTTTCTTT
TRBJ1-4 . . 12 TRBV6-5 CASRGPREKLFF TGTGCCAGCAGAGGGCCGAGGGAAAAACTGTTTTTT
TRBJ1-1 . . 16 TRBV4-3 CASSRLRGNMNTEAFF TGCGCCAGCAGCCGCCTGCGGGGCAACATGAACACTGAAGCTTTCTTT
TRBJ2-3 . . 16 TRBV5-1 CASSLRASYGTDTQYF TGCGCCAGCAGCTTACGGGCCAGCTACGGTACAGATACGCAGTATTTT
TRBJ2-3 TRBD2 . 15 TRBV5-5 CASSLALAGTDTQYF TGTGCCAGCAGCTTGGCCCTAGCGGGCACAGATACGCAGTATTTT
TRBJ2-1 TRBD2 . 15 TRBV10-3 CAISTEGLADNEQFF TGTGCCATCAGCACGGAGGGACTAGCTGACAATGAGCAGTTCTTC
TRBJ2-7 . . 15 TRBV28 CASSLTGSLSYEQYF TGTGCCAGCAGCTTAACAGGGTCCCTCTCCTACGAGCAGTACTTC
TRBJ2-5 . . 15 TRBV2 CASALGGGNIETQYF TGTGCCAGCGCCCTGGGTGGGGGCAATATAGAGACCCAGTACTTC
TRBJ2-7 . . 16 TRBV6-6 CASSFGRGGVTYEQYF TGTGCCAGCAGTTTCGGACGAGGAGGGGTGACCTACGAGCAGTACTTC
TRBJ2-1 . . 17 TRBV15 CATSRDRLVGGGNEQFF TGTGCCACCAGCAGAGACCGACTAGTCGGGGGTGGGAATGAGCAGTTCTTC
TRBJ1-5 TRBD1 . 16 TRBV4-1 CASSQEGRGTGQPRHF TGCGCCAGCAGCCAAGAGGGCAGGGGGACGGGACAGCCCCGGCATTTT
TRBJ2-7 . . 16 TRBV5-6 CASRPQGTNPRSEQYF TGTGCCAGCAGACCGCAGGGGACAAACCCGCGGTCGGAGCAGTACTTC
TRBJ1-2 . . 13 TRBV19 CASRSVQFYGYTF TGTGCCAGTCGTTCGGTACAGTTCTATGGCTACACCTTC
TRBJ2-7 . . 11 TRBV7-7 CASSPTYEQYF TGTGCCAGCAGCCCCACCTACGAGCAGTACTTC
TRBJ1-3 . few 15 TRBV10-3 CAISAQVSSGNTIYF TGTGCCATCAGTGCGCAGGTGAGCTCTGGAAACACCATATATTTT
TRBJ1-5 . once 15 TRBV27 CASSFPASSNQPQHF TGTGCCAGCAGTTTCCCGGCTAGTAGCAATCAGCCCCAGCATTTT
TRBJ2-7 TRBD1 . 15 TRBV4-1 CASSQDDRGRREQYF TGCGCCAGCAGCCAGGACGACAGGGGGCGCCGCGAGCAGTACTTC
TRBJ1-1 . . 13 TRBV6-1 CASKLRVETEAFF TGTGCCAGCAAACTAAGGGTGGAGACTGAAGCTTTCTTT
TRBJ2-1 TRBD2 . 14 TRBV9 CASSVAGGHNEQFF TGTGCCAGCAGCGTAGCGGGGGGACACAATGAGCAGTTCTTC
TRBJ1-5 . once 14 TRBV10-2 CASSGGGLGQPQHF TGCGCCAGCAGTGGGGGGGGGTTAGGTCAGCCCCAGCATTTT
TRBJ1-1 . . 15 TRBV4-1 CASSQDPGADTEAFF TGCGCCAGCAGCCAAGACCCAGGGGCGGACACTGAAGCTTTCTTT
TRBJ2-5 . . 17 TRBV5-1 CASSFDVARTNAGTQYF TGCGCCAGCAGCTTCGATGTCGCGAGGACGAATGCGGGGACCCAGTACTTC
TRBJ1-3 . . 18 TRBV4-3 CASSRKAVNRVSGNTIYF TGCGCCAGCAGCCGAAAGGCCGTGAACCGAGTCTCTGGAAACACCATATATTTT
TRBJ1-3 . once 17 TRBV5-1 CASSSESREQIGNTIYF TGCGCCAGCAGCTCCGAGTCCAGGGAGCAGATTGGAAACACCATATATTTT
TRBJ1-3 . . 15 TRBV30 CAWKEAGYSGNTIYF TGTGCCTGGAAGGAGGCAGGATACTCTGGAAACACCATATATTTT
TRBJ2-1 . . 14 TRBV5-1 CASSFRDSYNEQFF TGCGCCAGCAGCTTCCGGGACTCCTACAATGAGCAGTTCTTC
TRBJ2-7 . . 15 TRBV18 CASSPSGPSSYEQYF TGTGCCAGCTCACCTAGCGGTCCCAGCTCCTACGAGCAGTACTTC
TRBJ1-2 . . 11 TRBV7-9 CASSFTGGYTF TGTGCCAGCAGCTTTACAGGCGGCTACACCTTC
TRBJ2-5 . . 14 TRBV10-3 CAISEFGVGETQYF TGTGCCATCAGTGAGTTCGGGGTTGGGGAGACCCAGTACTTC
TRBJ1-5 TRBD1 . 15 TRBV5-1 CASSLTGGRNQPQHF TGCGCCAGCAGCCTGACAGGGGGCCGCAATCAGCCCCAGCATTTT
TRBJ1-2 . few 12 TRBV6-5 CASSRTNYGYTF TGTGCCAGCAGTAGAACTAACTATGGCTACACCTTC
TRBJ1-1 . . 16 TRBV10-1 CASSEPQQGMNTEAFF TGCGCCAGCAGTGAACCCCAACAGGGCATGAACACTGAAGCTTTCTTT
TRBJ1-4 . . 16 TRBV30 CAWSVLLDSFNEKLFF TGTGCCTGGAGTGTACTCCTGGACTCTTTTAATGAAAAACTGTTTTTT
TRBJ1-6 TRBD1 few 13 TRBV6-4 CASRGQDNSPLHF TGTGCCAGCCGGGGACAGGATAATTCACCCCTCCACTTT
TRBJ1-4 . few 12 TRBV14 CASSQARGKLFF TGTGCCAGCAGCCAAGCGAGGGGAAAACTGTTTTTT
TRBJ1-3 . . 16 TRBV15 CATSREGPGVGNTIYF TGTGCCACCAGCAGAGAAGGACCAGGCGTTGGAAACACCATATATTTT
TRBJ2-2 . . 14 TRBV5-1 CASSLGVDTGELFF TGCGCCAGCAGCTTGGGGGTAGACACCGGGGAGCTGTTTTTT
TRBJ2-7 . once 16 TRBV27 CASSLRSRRTPYEQYF TGTGCCAGCAGTTTGAGGTCCCGCAGGACCCCCTACGAGCAGTACTTC
TRBJ2-1 TRBD2 . 18 TRBV18 CASSPGLAGGPGYAEQFF TGTGCCAGCTCACCCGGACTAGCGGGGGGGCCGGGGTATGCTGAGCAGTTCTTC
TRBJ1-5 . once 15 TRBV7-2 CASSLAVAAYQPQHF TGTGCCAGCAGCTTAGCGGTAGCAGCCTATCAGCCCCAGCATTTT
TRBJ1-5 . . 14 TRBV5-5 CASSLVSIGQPQHF TGTGCCAGCAGCTTGGTTTCCATCGGGCAGCCCCAGCATTTT
TRBJ1-1 . . 12 TRBV18 CASSPQGTEAFF TGTGCCAGCTCACCACAGGGCACTGAAGCTTTCTTT
TRBJ2-7 TRBD1 . 13 TRBV7-3 CASSTRQGGEQYF TGTGCCAGCAGCACCCGACAGGGGGGGGAGCAGTACTTC
TRBJ2-7 TRBD1 . 14 TRBV6-6 CASSYRDRHYEQYF TGTGCCAGCAGTTACCGGGACAGGCACTACGAGCAGTACTTC
TRBJ2-1 . . 13 TRBV11-2 CASSGPRYNEQFF TGTGCCAGCAGTGGGCCAAGGTACAATGAGCAGTTCTTC
TRBJ2-3 . . 15 TRBV5-4 CASSLAGLLADTQYF TGTGCCAGCAGCTTGGCCGGGTTACTCGCAGATACGCAGTATTTT
TRBJ1-3 . . 14 TRBV6-1 CASSGARSGNTIYF TGTGCCAGCAGTGGAGCCCGCTCTGGAAACACCATATATTTT